This TCR beta chain was retrieved from a study of tumor-infiltrating lymphocytes in primary liver carcinoma. Starting from roughly 540 ng of total RNA, TCR beta cDNA was produced with a primer in the constant region. Slightly modified ARM-PCR, run as three nested multiplex PCR rounds, produced the TCR beta libraries. TRBV1-TRBV30 forward primers paired with a C-beta reverse primer drove the first two PCR rounds, ten to eleven cycles each. TCRdb redid the calling of the multiplex PCR reads with MiXCR, one entry per CDR3 protein. Here the sample spans nearly 45,000 distinct CDR3 sequences, approximately 70% being singletons. Study findings and constraints: Tumors had a top-250-clone fraction that was significantly higher than blood (p = 0.039).

The CDR3 runs to 16 residues. From germline, CDR1 is SGHDN and CDR2 FVKESK. As for this clonotype: Its target is not known. The junction shows a germline mismatch at one end, possibly a read error.

Bulk tissue was left unsorted, and RNA and DNA were co-extracted from 20-30 mg of it. This rearrangement joins TRBV14 to TRBJ2-6; D assignment may be TRBD1 or TRBD2 (5 bases each). Sequencing input: liver tumor tissue from sampling region 2. Specified subset: tumor region T2, inferior pole. The TCR comes from a middle-aged man with primary liver carcinoma and hepatitis B virus infection. The CDR3 reads CANSSTQTGHANVLTF. DNA for the CDR3: TGTGCCAACAGCTCTACCCAGACGGGGCACGCCAACGTCCTGACTTTC.